This TCR beta chain was identified during a study of shared clonotypes between healthy human individuals (dated by TCRdb to about 2020). About the study as a whole: The cohort comprised a couple of women and three men aged 18 to 49 years. For each donor, three plates each were used for CD4 naive and CD4 memory, two plates were used for CD8 naive, and one plate was used for CD8 memory. To estimate repertoire size and how much clonotypes are shared between individuals, the study performed deep sequencing of blood TCR repertoires from 4 to 6 healthy adults. Leukapheresis yielded between about 0.94 and 10 billion PBMCs per donor. Different laboratories and diverse techniques were used to prepare libraries and sequence TCR repertoires, to increase sequencing depth and limit assay-specific biases.

The donors were healthy, HIV-negative adults who had no recently reported acute infections or vaccinations. Only Caucasian adults living in Nashville, Tennessee, USA were represented among the donors. Magnetic negative selection was used to enrich CD4+ T cells, after which naive cells were positively selected on CD45RA and the negative fraction became the memory subset. After blood collection by leukapheresis, PBMCs were isolated using Ficoll-Histopaque density gradient centrifugation and then cryopreserved in the vapor phase of liquid nitrogen. Purity and quantity of every magnetically sorted T cell population were checked by analytical flow cytometry. Each sorted fraction had its genomic DNA isolated and then quantified by UV absorbance on a Nanodrop 2000c. The CDR3 runs 15 amino acids, cysteine and phenylalanine included. Here the CDR3 DNA is all that survives: 45 bases in frame from base 1. V is shortened by 4 bases, J by 4 bases, and the region joining them spans 14 bases.

This clone occurred once. The antigen this receptor binds is unknown. Nothing much larger sits one base from this clone, and base qualities are not available. TCR CDR3 regions were amplified from genomic DNA by multiplex PCR using the deep immunoSEQ assay. Extracted genomic DNA from each cell subset was distributed evenly across all wells of several immunoSEQ 96-well plates, and each plate was treated as a replicate. For sorted subsets, approximately 200 ng of genomic DNA, equivalent to 25,000 to 35,000 T cell genomes, went into each replicate PCR. Purified libraries were quantified with a Qubit 3.0 fluorometer, sized on a Bioanalyzer 2100, and re-quantified with the KAPA Library Quantification kit. Every immunoSEQ 96-well plate was sequenced on a dedicated single-read 150-cycle Illumina NextSeq 550 flow cell. Under the source paper's analysis protocol: Because the immunoSEQ output included only junctional sequences and no quality scores, the filtering could not be the same as the filtering used for full-length reads. Sequences were annotated with PyIR, a Python wrapper for IgBLAST v1.9, and V/J genes and CDR3 were assigned using IMGT germline references. Any read was removed if the V/J assignment was weak (E-value above 1e-6), the CDR3 was missing, or the read contained stop codons, out-of-frame junctions, or ambiguous translated residues. V3J clonotypes were defined as sequences sharing an identical inferred V gene, J gene, and CDR3 amino acid sequence. Percentage overlap between repertoires was computed as shared unique clonotypes divided by the size of the smaller repertoire. RTK rarefaction, the Chao1 estimator, and Recon v2.1 estimates of unobserved clonotypes were used to assess repertoire richness. For all TCRbeta clonotypes obtained by the gDNA method from four donors, generation probabilities were computed with OLGA. What TCRdb holds here is the immuneACCESS table cut down to in-frame rearrangements. Part of the clones is not present; checked against another copy, under half of the missing clones reflect an unresolved V gene, and the others are unexplained. V and J calls plus clone size are reproduced from that table; the DNA served to infer D and trimming. Present in this sample are roughly 2.5 million clones, around 94% of which were seen just once. The ten largest clones add up to over 0.12% of the sample.

What the research found in general, with its limitations: Only blood was sampled, and tissue TCR repertoires likely differ from those in blood. The genetic and exposure-history diversity represented was limited by the small number of donors. Clonotypes shared by all four sorted-subset donors showed higher generation probabilities than non-shared clonotypes. Naive subsets generally had larger estimated clonotype richness than memory subsets did. Across a few donors, around 5% of naive CD4, more than 3% of naive CD8, roughly 2.2% of memory CD4, and 0.4% of memory CD8 clonotypes were shared. Pairwise subsampling led to the expectation that sequencing depth would affect the degree of clonotype sharing among donors. Incomplete sequencing was indicated by rarefaction of sorted-subset datasets, despite the large sequencing depth.

The sequenced sample was naive CD4+ T cells sorted from blood. The cell subset or site tag for this specimen amounts to: CD45RA+ positively selected. The clonotype originates from a man aged 18 to 29 in good health. The chain links TRBV23-1 with TRBJ1-5, and the D gene may be TRBD1, 5 bases matching. TRBV23-1 is reported as an ORF; its role is uncertain. The CDR3 loop reads CASSPLGGFNQPQHF. Read as DNA, the sequence is TGCGCCAGCAGTCCGCTCGGGGGGTTTAATCAGCCCCAGCATTTT.